These 21 T cell receptor beta chains share one sample of origin, sequenced in a study of shared clonotypes between healthy human individuals. The table came from immunoSEQ multiplex PCR; TCRdb's copy has only in-frame clones and leaves some out. The sample lists 2 million or so clones, roughly 94% occurring once. Input material: naive CD4+ T cells sorted from blood. Subset of the sample: CD45RA+ positively selected. The receptors were sampled from a man in his late teens or twenties in good health.

The V call is TRBV2, the J call TRBJ1-2, with 8 bases that match TRBD1. The CDR3 is made up of 12 amino acids. Trimming removed 6 bases from V and 3 bases from J; junction bases left unmatched: 0. From germline, CDR1 is SNHLY and CDR2 FYNNEI. This chain's CDR3 is CASRDRDYGYTF. The DNA for the CDR3 is TGTGCCAGCAGGGACAGGGACTATGGCTACACCTTC.

In this sample, this clone turned up once. The chain carries TRBV6-1 and TRBJ2-7, with D possibly TRBD2 on 5 matching bases. The V gene lost 10 bases and the J gene lost 4 bases, with 17 bases spanning the gap. This CDR3 contains 13 residues. CDR1 and CDR2 from the germline V gene are MNHNS and SASEGT. CDR3 nucleotide sequence: TGTGCCACACATCGGGAACGGTATTACGAGCAGTACTTC. Translation: CATHRERYYEQYF.

CDR3 loop: CASRLRQGTPKDPSYEQYF. The CDR3 region has the DNA TGTGCCAGCAGATTAAGACAGGGCACTCCGAAGGACCCCTCCTACGAGCAGTACTTC. The genes are TRBV7-2 and TRBJ2-7; 7 bases match TRBD1. Germline V gene sequence: CDR1 SGHTA, CDR2 FQGNSA. This CDR3 spans 19 amino acids. The V segment lost 6 bases and the J segment 0 bases; nucleotides outside the gene matches: 20.

In DNA form, the CDR3 reads TGTGCCAGCAGCCCGCTGGGGGGCTACACCTTC. Its protein is CASSPLGGYTF. The chain carries TRBV7-8 and TRBJ1-2, with no clear D. The CDR3 is 11 residues long. The ends were cut back, 5 bases at V and 8 bases at J, with 9 bases in the middle. CDR1 is SGHVS, CDR2 FQNEAQ, per germline. Full variable domain (missing parts from reference TRBV7-8 and TRBJ1-2): GAGVSQSPRYKVAKRGQDVALRCDPISGHVSLFWYQQALGQGPEFLTYFQNEAQLDKSGLPSDRFFAERPEGSVSTLKIQRTQQEDSAVYLCASSPLGGYTFGSGTRLTVV.

Only one count was recorded for this clone. V and J are TRBV25-1 and TRBJ1-6, with D unclear. There are 14 residues in the CDR3. Germline loops: CDR1 MGHDK, CDR2 SYGVNS. V gave up 3 bases and J gave up 4 bases, with 7 bases separating them. The CDR3 bases are TGTGCCAGCAGTGATTCCAGGTATAATTCACCCCTCCACTTT. The encoded protein is CASSDSRYNSPLHF.

This rearrangement joins TRBV28 to TRBJ1-2; 8 positions match TRBD1. The V segment lost 9 bases and the J segment 7 bases; nucleotides outside the gene matches: 10. CDR3 length equals 13 residues. Germline V gene lookup returns CDR1 MDHEN and CDR2 SYDVKM. This chain's CDR3 is CASSGQGAFGYTF. CDR3 nucleotides: TGTGCCAGTAGCGGGCAGGGGGCGTTTGGCTACACCTTC.

The chain recombines TRBV5-6 with TRBJ1-5; D remains ambiguous. This CDR3 has 16 amino acids. The V gene's germline CDR1 is SGHDT and CDR2 YYEEEE. Trimming removed 4 bases at V and 0 bases at J, with 14 bases between. In nucleotides, the CDR3 is TGTGCCAGCAGCCCCGGACGGATTGATAGCAATCAGCCCCAGCATTTT. Its protein is CASSPGRIDSNQPQHF.

Turning to this clone: This specimen includes other DNA sequences encoding the same CDR3. J is TRBJ2-5 and V is TRBV18; D remains ambiguous. V was cut by 0 bases and J by 2 bases, with 7 bases left in between. The CDR3 totals 14 residues. Germline V gives CDR1 KGHSH, CDR2 LQKENI. The CDR3 region has the DNA TGTGCCAGCTCACCACCGGGCAGTCAAGAGACCCAGTACTTC. Protein product: CASSPPGSQETQYF.

With respect to this clone: The same CDR3 is also encoded by other DNA sequences in this sample. The J gene is TRBJ2-3, the V gene TRBV19; D may be TRBD1 (6 bases). The CDR3 has 14 amino acids. Germline CDR1 is LNHDA and CDR2 is SQIVND (reference sequence). With 6 bases removed from V and 2 bases from J, the gap between germline ends came to 12 bases. CDR3 nucleotide sequence: TGTGCCAGTAGCCCACAGGGATTCACAGATACGCAGTATTTT. This sequence encodes CASSPQGFTDTQYF.

This clone was observed a single time. The J gene is TRBJ1-4, the V gene TRBV7-9, with 8 bases fitting TRBD1. From germline, CDR1 is SEHNR and CDR2 FQNEAQ (reference sequence). Trimming at V came to 4 bases and at J to 8 bases, leaving 12 bases not matched to a gene. This CDR3 has 16 residues. CDR3 bases: TGTGCCAGCAGCTCGGCCGGACAGGGTTATAAAGAAAAACTGTTTTTT. As protein: CASSSAGQGYKEKLFF. The variable domain in full, completed from reference TRBV7-9 and TRBJ1-4, reads DTGVSQNPRHKITKRGQNVTFRCDPISEHNRLYWYRQTLGQGPEFLTYFQNEAQLEKSRLLSDRFSAERPKGSFSTLEIQRTEQGDSAMYLCASSSAGQGYKEKLFFGSGTQLSVL.

This chain uses TRBV12-5 with TRBJ1-4; D unclear. The germline V gene has CDR1 LGHNT and CDR2 FRNRAP. This CDR3 is built from 14 residues. The germline V and J ends were trimmed by 0 bases and 4 bases, with 6 bases remaining between them. The CDR3 loop reads CASGLVPINEKLFF. The CDR3 coding sequence is TGTGCTAGTGGTTTGGTTCCGATTAATGAAAAACTGTTTTTT.

The chain couples TRBV11-2 to TRBJ2-3; 12 bases are a match to TRBD2. Germline lookup yields CDR1 SGHAT and CDR2 FQNNGV. V gave up 7 bases and J gave up 5 bases; unmatched junction bases: 4. The CDR3 sequence is 14 residues long. The CDR3 region has the DNA TGTGCCAGCACCCTGACTAGCGGGAGAGATACGCAGTATTTT. Encoded protein: CASTLTSGRDTQYF.

The rearrangement uses TRBV5-1 and TRBJ2-2, with 10 bases lining up with TRBD1. This CDR3 comprises 19 residues. Germline V CDR1 and CDR2: SGHRS, YFSETQ. Unmatched junction bases numbered 13, after V lost 0 bases and J lost 5 bases. The CDR3 DNA reads TGCGCCAGCAGCTTGGCCCGGGACAGGGGTTCTAAGTGGACCGGGGAGCTGTTTTTT. As protein: CASSLARDRGSKWTGELFF.

This clone was counted a single time. The chain couples TRBV6-1 to TRBJ2-5, with D possibly TRBD1 on 5 matching bases. There are 14 residues in the CDR3. Trimming cost V 6 bases and J 0 bases, with 11 bases left between them. The V gene's germline CDR1 is MNHNS and CDR2 SASEGT. In DNA, the CDR3 is TGTGCCAGCAGGGTGGACACGTACCAAGAGACCCAGTACTTC. As protein: CASRVDTYQETQYF.

With regard to this clone: With a much larger clone just one base away, this may be a read error. This rearrangement joins TRBV7-9 to TRBJ1-4; D possibly corresponds to TRBD1 (6 bases). With 0 bases removed from V and 7 bases from J, the gap between germline ends came to 12 bases. The length of the CDR3 is 15 residues. CDR1 SEHNR and CDR2 FQNEAQ come from the germline V gene (reference sequence). As DNA, the CDR3 is TGTGCCAGCAGCTTAGCGCTTGACAGGAGTGAAAAACTGTTTTTT. Its protein is CASSLALDRSEKLFF.

The CDR3 DNA is TGTGCCAGCAGCGGGACTAGCGCCTTCGCATACGAGCAGTACTTC. This codes for CASSGTSAFAYEQYF. This rearrangement joins TRBV6-1 to TRBJ2-7, with 10 bases fitting TRBD2. Germline lookup yields CDR1 MNHNS and CDR2 SASEGT. The trim removed 6 bases at V and 4 bases at J, leaving 9 bases unmatched. The CDR3 covers 15 residues.

The chain links TRBV5-6 to TRBJ1-1; D might be TRBD1 (5 bases). The germline V and J ends were trimmed by 4 bases and 0 bases, with 19 bases remaining between them. This CDR3 comprises 17 residues. The germline CDR1 and CDR2 sequences are SGHDT and YYEEEE. The DNA for the CDR3 is TGTGCCAGCAGCCTGGGAGGGGCCGCGAGTATGAACACTGAAGCTTTCTTT. It is translated as CASSLGGAASMNTEAFF.

This clone came up once. V gene TRBV2 combines with J gene TRBJ1-5; D unresolved. The CDR3 loop spans 15 amino acids. V was clipped by 3 bases and J by 1 base, with 10 bases between them. Germline V gene lookup returns CDR1 SNHLY and CDR2 FYNNEI. The chain's CDR3 is CASSDGLRSNQPQHF. The CDR3 nucleotides read TGTGCCAGCAGTGATGGACTGAGGAGCAATCAGCCCCAGCATTTT.

The gene calls are TRBV11-2 and TRBJ2-2; D is uncertain. CDR1 is SGHAT and CDR2 is FQNNGV in the germline V gene. The CDR3 runs to 15 residues. Trimming left V 5 bases short and J 8 bases short, with 18 bases between. CDR3 nucleotides: TGTGCCAGCAGCCCCCGGGCCTCACTCGCTGGGGAGCTGTTTTTT. It yields the protein CASSPRASLAGELFF. Full variable domain (outside the CDR3, taken from reference TRBV11-2 and TRBJ2-2): EAGVAQSPRYKIIEKRQSVAFWCNPISGHATLYWYQQILGQGPKLLIQFQNNGVVDDSQLPKDRFSAERLKGVDSTLKIQPAKLEDSAVYLCASSPRASLAGELFFGEGSRLTVL.

Turning to this clone: A much larger clone sits a single nucleotide away, making a read error possible. This chain connects TRBV6-9 to TRBJ1-5; perhaps TRBD1 as D (5 bases). The length of the CDR3 is 15 residues. From germline, CDR1 is MNHGY and CDR2 SVAAGI. V was trimmed by 6 bases and J by 0 bases, leaving 12 bases between them. The CDR3 region has the DNA TGTGCCAGCAGAGAGGGACGGAATAGCAATCAGCCCCAGCATTTT. Translated, it gives CASREGRNSNQPQHF.

The rearrangement joins TRBV19 to TRBJ2-7; perhaps TRBD2 as D (5 bases). In germline, CDR1 is LNHDA, CDR2 SQIVND (reference sequence). This CDR3 is built from 16 residues. Between the trimmed V and J ends, which lost 5 bases and 0 bases, there was a span of 17 bases. The CDR3 region has the DNA TGTGCCAGTAGTGTCCTCGCCGGTGGGAGCTCCTACGAGCAGTACTTC. This codes for CASSVLAGGSSYEQYF.